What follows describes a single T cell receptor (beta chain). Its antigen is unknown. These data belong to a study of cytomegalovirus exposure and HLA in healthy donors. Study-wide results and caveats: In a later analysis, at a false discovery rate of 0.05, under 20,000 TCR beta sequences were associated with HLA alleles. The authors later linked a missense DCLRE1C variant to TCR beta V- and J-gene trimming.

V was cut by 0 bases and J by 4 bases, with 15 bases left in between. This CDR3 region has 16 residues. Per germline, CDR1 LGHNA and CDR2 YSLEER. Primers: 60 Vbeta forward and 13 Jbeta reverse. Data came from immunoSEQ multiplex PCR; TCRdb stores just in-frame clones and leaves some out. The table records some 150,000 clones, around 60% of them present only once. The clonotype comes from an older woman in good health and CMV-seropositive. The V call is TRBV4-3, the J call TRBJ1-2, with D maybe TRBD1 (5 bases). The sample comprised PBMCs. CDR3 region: CASSQELVREAYGYTF. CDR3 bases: TGCGCCAGCAGCCAAGAGTTAGTCAGGGAAGCCTATGGCTACACCTTC.